The clone carrying this T cell receptor beta chain came up a few times. The antigen remains undetermined. These data are taken from a study of regulatory T cells in long-lasting Graves disease. Study conclusions and caveats: Results may be inaccurate due to the small sample size.

Building the TCR beta libraries relied on iRepertoire HTBI primers, and CDR3 regions underwent Arm-PCR. TCRdb reanalysed the multiplex PCR reads using MiXCR and keeps one entry per CDR3 protein. The profile shows about 400,000 distinct CDR3 sequences, under 20% of them singletons. Time point in this sample: newly diagnosed GD, antithyroid drugs for less than 3 months. The TCR library used RNA extracted from PBMCs. One endocrinology department in Xi'an, China, was where patients came from. The length of the CDR3 is 16 residues. Looked up from germline, CDR1 is SGHRS and CDR2 is YFSETQ. The ends were cut back, 5 bases at V and 2 bases at J, with 18 bases in the middle. In addition, the sample was reused for a study of T cells in Graves' hyperthyroidism and ophthalmopathy.

The source of this sequence is a woman aged 18-30 years with Graves disease. This chain joins TRBV5-1 and TRBJ2-3, with D perhaps TRBD1 (6 bases). The sample here was peripheral blood mononuclear cells (PBMCs), taken at new diagnosis, from a patient treated with antithyroid drugs. In nucleotides, the CDR3 is TGCGCCAGCAGGTCACAGGGTTTGACGGCCACAGATACGCAGTATTTT. Its translation is CASRSQGLTATDTQYF.